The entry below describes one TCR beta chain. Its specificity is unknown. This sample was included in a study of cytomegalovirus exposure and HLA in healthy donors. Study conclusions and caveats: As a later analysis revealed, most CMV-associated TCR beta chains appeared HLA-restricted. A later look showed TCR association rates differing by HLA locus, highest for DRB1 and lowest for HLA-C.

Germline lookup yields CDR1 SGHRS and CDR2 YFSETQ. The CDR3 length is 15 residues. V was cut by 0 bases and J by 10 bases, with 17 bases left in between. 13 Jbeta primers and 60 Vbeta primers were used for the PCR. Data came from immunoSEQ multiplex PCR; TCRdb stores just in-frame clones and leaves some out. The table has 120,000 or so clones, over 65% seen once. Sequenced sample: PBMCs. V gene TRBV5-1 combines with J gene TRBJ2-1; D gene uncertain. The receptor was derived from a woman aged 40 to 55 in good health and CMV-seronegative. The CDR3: CASSLGVSAGGEQFF. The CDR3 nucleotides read TGCGCCAGCAGCTTGGGCGTTTCGGCAGGTGGCGAGCAGTTCTTC. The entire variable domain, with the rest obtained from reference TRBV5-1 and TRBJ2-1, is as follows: KAGVTQTPRYLIKTRGQQVTLSCSPISGHRSVSWYQQTPGQGLQFLFEYFSETQRNKGNFPGRFSGRQFSNSRSEMNVSTLELGDSALYLCASSLGVSAGGEQFFGPGTRLTVL.